The 14 T cell receptor beta chains below come from one sample, sequenced in a study of T cell changes during pregnancy in multiple sclerosis. Some clones are missing from TCRdb's copy, which holds only in-frame ones; the method was immunoSEQ multiplex PCR. The table records 70,000 to 95,000 clones, over 75% of them present only once. The sequencing used peripheral blood, collected before pregnancy. These receptors came from a female donor with multiple sclerosis, enrolled in a pregnancy study.

The J gene is TRBJ1-4, the V gene TRBV5-1; 7 bases line up with TRBD1. The germline gives CDR1 SGHRS, CDR2 YFSETQ. V lost 0 bases to trimming and J lost 6 bases; unmatched junction nucleotides: 2. The CDR3 contains 14 residues. The DNA for the CDR3 is TGCGCCAGCAGCTTGGGACAGGGCGATGAAAAACTGTTTTTT. As protein: CASSLGQGDEKLFF.

This chain joins TRBV30 and TRBJ1-2; 7 bases fit TRBD1. The germline gives CDR1 GTSNPN, CDR2 SVGIG (reference sequence). V shed 3 bases, J shed 1 base, and the junction held 5 bases outside the gene matches. CDR3 length: 14 amino acids. CDR3 nucleotides: TGTGCCTGGAGCCCGACAGGGATTAACTATGGCTACACCTTC. Its translation: CAWSPTGINYGYTF.

The V and J genes are TRBV7-9 and TRBJ1-1; 9 bases map to TRBD1. Trimming cost V 5 bases and J 0 bases; bases outside gene matches: 10. Germline lookup yields CDR1 SEHNR and CDR2 FQNEAQ (reference sequence). The CDR3 is 17 residues long. The CDR3, as DNA: TGTGCCAGCAGCCTAAAAAGGACAGGGGCCTTGAACACTGAAGCTTTCTTT. This gives the protein CASSLKRTGALNTEAFF.

The CDR3 DNA reads as TGTGCCAGCAGTTACCAGTTTCCCTCCTATAATTCACCCCTCCACTTT. Translation: CASSYQFPSYNSPLHF. This chain uses TRBV6-5 with TRBJ1-6; D not resolved. With 2 bases removed from V and 0 bases from J, the gap between germline ends came to 8 bases. Germline-derived CDR1 and CDR2 are MNHEY and SVGAGI. The CDR3 covers 16 residues.

The V gene is TRBV6-1, the J gene TRBJ1-2; D is unclear. V lost 8 bases and J lost 4, with 5 bases in between. Germline V gene data show CDR1 as MNHNS and CDR2 as SASEGT. CDR3 size: 10 residues. CDR3 nucleotides: TGTGCCAGCGTGAGCTATGGCTACACCTTC. It codes for CASVSYGYTF.

This rearrangement joins TRBV6-1 to TRBJ1-2; D is ambiguous. The V and J ends lost 10 bases and 3 bases respectively, with 21 bases between them. Germline-derived CDR1 and CDR2 are MNHNS and SASEGT. The CDR3 runs to 15 residues. CDR3 sequence (DNA): TGTGCCACCCTTCCAAGACTGATTCTTTACTATGGCTACACCTTC. This codes for CATLPRLILYYGYTF.

The rearrangement links TRBV18 to TRBJ2-3, with 7 bases matching TRBD2. The CDR3 is made up of 16 amino acids. With V trimmed by 6 bases and J by 1 base, 10 bases remained unmatched. Germline CDR1 is KGHSH and CDR2 is LQKENI. CDR3 in DNA: TGTGCCAGCTCCCCGAGGGGCGGGGGTCGCACAGATACGCAGTATTTT. It is translated as CASSPRGGGRTDTQYF.

J is TRBJ1-1 and V is TRBV7-8, with 8 bases identical to TRBD1. This CDR3 has 16 amino acids. V shed 4 bases, J shed 1 base, and the junction held 8 bases outside the gene matches. Germline values: CDR1 SGHVS, CDR2 FQNEAQ. CDR3: CASSSDRAGRNTEAFF. The CDR3 bases are TGTGCCAGCAGCTCGGACAGGGCGGGCCGGAACACTGAAGCTTTCTTT.

The rearrangement links TRBV7-2 to TRBJ1-1; 7 bases are shared with TRBD1. CDR1 and CDR2 from the germline V gene are SGHTA and FQGNSA. Trimming at V came to 5 bases and at J to 1 base, leaving 4 bases not matched to a gene. The CDR3 contains 14 residues. CDR3 sequence: CASSGDRRNTEAFF. Here the CDR3 DNA reads TGTGCCAGCAGCGGGGACAGAAGGAACACTGAAGCTTTCTTT.

The sample holds one count of this clone. DNA for the CDR3: TGTGCCAGCAGCCAAGATACGGTTGATACGCGGGAGCAGTACTTC. Protein product: CASSQDTVDTREQYF. This rearrangement joins TRBV4-2 to TRBJ2-7; D is ambiguous. V was pared by 0 bases and J by 7 bases, with 16 bases between. This CDR3 contains 15 residues. Germline CDR1 LGHNA, CDR2 YNFKEQ.

V and J are TRBV18 and TRBJ2-2, with TRBD1 identical over 8 bases. Germline-derived CDR1 and CDR2 are KGHSH and LQKENI. V lost 4 bases, J lost 2 bases, and 6 bases stayed unmatched. This CDR3 region has 16 residues. CDR3 loop: CASSLWTGLNTGELFF. In DNA, the CDR3 is TGTGCCAGCTCACTATGGACAGGGCTTAACACCGGGGAGCTGTTTTTT.

The chain recombines TRBV29-1 with TRBJ2-7; 8 positions match TRBD1. The J segment lost 5 bases and the V segment lost 6 bases, leaving 6 bases of the junction unmatched. This CDR3 is 12 amino acids long. CDR1 is SQVTM and CDR2 is ANQGSEA in the germline V gene. The CDR3 protein is CSVVRGRDEQYF. DNA of the CDR3: TGCAGCGTCGTCAGGGGGCGAGACGAGCAGTACTTC.

The CDR3 is CASSLLLGTGELFF. CDR3 nucleotide sequence: TGTGCCAGCAGCTTACTCCTCGGGACCGGGGAGCTGTTTTTT. The V call is TRBV9, the J call TRBJ2-2; no definite D call. The V and J ends lost 4 bases and 5 bases respectively, with 12 bases between them. CDR3 size: 14 residues. The germline gives CDR1 SGDLS, CDR2 YYNGEE.

The count of this clone is one. In nucleotides, the CDR3 is TGTGCCATCAGGGGGACAGGGAGGTTTTACAATGAGCAGTTCTTC. Protein sequence: CAIRGTGRFYNEQFF. V and J are TRBV10-3 and TRBJ2-1, with 9 bases fitting TRBD1. The CDR3 totals 15 residues. The germline V gene encodes CDR1 ENHRY and CDR2 SYGVKD. V gave up 6 bases and J gave up 4 bases; unmatched junction bases: 7.